The 8 T cell receptor beta chains listed next were all sequenced from one sample in a study of blood T cells in healthy people across ages. A second PCR of 7 to 11 cycles used a sample-barcoded 5' primer and a J-beta primer mix. MiXCR, run by TCRdb on the 5' RACE reads, gives a single entry per CDR3 protein. The table lists 1.5 million to 1.9 million distinct CDR3 sequences, about 42% of them singletons, with 4% in the top ten. Sequencing was performed on blood. Receptors were obtained from a woman under 30 in good health.

The chain combines TRBV7-2 with TRBJ1-2; 8 bases match TRBD1. CDR3 size: 16 residues. Per the germline V gene, CDR1 is SGHTA and CDR2 is FQGNSA. Trimming removed 0 bases from V and 0 bases from J; junction bases left unmatched: 3. The DNA of the CDR3 is TGTGCCAGCAGCTTAGCGGTGGGACAGGCTAACTATGGCTACACCTTC. It is translated as CASSLAVGQANYGYTF.

This clonotype occurred a few times. This chain uses TRBV7-9 with TRBJ2-7; perhaps TRBD1 as D (6 bases). V gave up 2 bases and J gave up 2 bases, with 10 bases separating them. Germline values: CDR1 SEHNR, CDR2 FQNEAQ (reference sequence). The CDR3 runs to 14 residues. In DNA form, the CDR3 reads TGTGCCAGCAGCTTAAACAGGGCCACCTACGAGCAGTACTTC. This sequence encodes CASSLNRATYEQYF. The whole variable domain, remainder taken from reference TRBV7-9 and TRBJ2-7, is DTGVSQNPRHKITKRGQNVTFRCDPISEHNRLYWYRQTLGQGPEFLTYFQNEAQLEKSRLLSDRFSAERPKGSFSTLEIQRTEQGDSAMYLCASSLNRATYEQYFGPGTRLTVT.

This clonotype was counted between two and nine times. The J gene is TRBJ2-5, the V gene TRBV29-1; the D gene is possibly TRBD2 (6 bases). The CDR3 is 14 amino acids. The V gene lost 1 base and the J gene lost 4 bases, with 13 bases spanning the gap. Germline V gives CDR1 SQVTM, CDR2 ANQGSEA. The CDR3 region is CSVEGRGGAETQYF. In DNA, the CDR3 is TGCAGCGTTGAAGGGAGGGGAGGTGCAGAGACCCAGTACTTC.

In this sample, this clonotype turned up a few times. The rearrangement links TRBV18 to TRBJ2-7, with 7 bases aligning to TRBD2. J lost 2 bases, V lost 3 bases, and 7 bases had no gene match. This CDR3 is 15 amino acids long. Germline V gene sequence: CDR1 KGHSH, CDR2 LQKENI. CDR3 in amino acids: CASSPRGSPTYEQYF. The CDR3 DNA reads as TGTGCCAGCTCACCTCGCGGGAGCCCTACCTACGAGCAGTACTTC.

The J gene is TRBJ2-1, the V gene TRBV4-3, with 8 positions matching TRBD2. CDR1 is LGHNA, CDR2 YSLEER, per germline. Trimming took 4 bases from V and 4 from J; bases not matched to a gene: 9. This CDR3 spans 16 amino acids. CDR3 residues: CASSPTPAGGYNEQFF. The CDR3 DNA reads TGCGCCAGCAGCCCCACACCGGCGGGGGGTTACAATGAGCAGTTCTTC.

As to this clonotype: Because the CDR3's place on the DNA is in doubt, the DNA is left out and the CDR3 is given as listed by TCRdb. The chain employs TRBV24-1 and TRBJ2-5. Germline V gene data show CDR1 as KGHDR and CDR2 as SFDVKD. The CDR3 has 14 amino acids, counting both end residues. The CDR3 reads CATSDFGEVDEQYF.

Concerning this clonotype: Germline is not matched at one junction end, which may reflect a read error. V and J are TRBV4-3 and TRBJ2-7; no clear D gene. This CDR3 region has 16 residues. The germline V gene has CDR1 LGHNA and CDR2 YSLEER. This CDR3 reads CAGSPAWSEPSYEQYF. DNA of the CDR3: TGCGCCGGCAGCCCAGCTTGGTCGGAACCTTCCTACGAGCAGTACTTC.

This clonotype was observed a few times. V usage is TRBV7-3 and J usage is TRBJ1-4; no firm D call. Trimming removed 0 bases from V and 8 bases from J, with 13 bases in between. Germline V CDR1 and CDR2: SGHTA, FQGTGA. The CDR3 loop spans 15 amino acids. CDR3 DNA sequence: TGTGCCAGCAGCTTAACCCCGGTCCGAGGCGAAAAACTGTTTTTT. It is translated as CASSLTPVRGEKLFF.